This T cell receptor beta chain was identified during a study of blood T cell repertoires in COVID-19. At the level of the study: COVID-19 samples from acute and convalescent phases originated in the United States, Italy and Spain. Sources were T cells, B-cell-depleted T cells, or PBMCs; the material itself was cDNA or gDNA.

In the original workflow: Amplification with reference gene primers provided the estimates of nucleated cell counts. The method was immunoSEQ multiplex PCR; TCRdb's version includes in-frame clones alone and lacks a portion of them. The V and J calls and clone size are taken from that table; D and trimming were inferred from the DNA. The table lists about 190,000 clones, about 82% of them singletons. The clonotype originates from a woman in her thirties with acute or convalescent COVID-19. The material sequenced was peripheral blood.

The CDR3 here is CASSRSGRADYNEQFF. The CDR3 coding sequence is TGCGCCAGCAGCAGGAGCGGGAGGGCCGACTACAATGAGCAGTTCTTC. The chain joins TRBV5-1 to TRBJ2-1; 10 positions match TRBD2. V shed 4 bases, J shed 3 bases, and the junction held 7 bases outside the gene matches. The CDR3 consists of 16 residues. Germline CDR1 reads SGHRS; CDR2 reads YFSETQ.